The 26 T cell receptor beta chains listed next were all sequenced from one sample in a study of T cell responses to AZD1222 COVID-19 vaccine. The repertoire was sequenced with immunoSEQ multiplex PCR; TCRdb's copy has only in-frame clones and lacks some. The table lists 65,000 to 95,000 clones, 80% to 90% of them singletons. The sequencing here drew on peripheral blood, taken 28 days after the second AZD1222 dose. These receptors all stem from an adult who received the AZD1222 COVID-19 vaccine.

This chain connects TRBV15 to TRBJ1-5; 9 nucleotides agree with TRBD1. Germline V CDR1 and CDR2: LNHNV, YYDKDF (reference sequence). This CDR3 has 15 residues. The ends lost 9 bases at V and 4 bases at J; junction bases unmatched: 10. This chain's CDR3 is CATDPGTGKNQPQHF. In nucleotides, the CDR3 is TGTGCCACTGACCCGGGGACAGGGAAGAATCAGCCCCAGCATTTT.

The rearrangement uses TRBV5-1 and TRBJ2-7; 10 bases fit TRBD1. Germline values: CDR1 SGHRS, CDR2 YFSETQ. The CDR3 consists of 15 residues. After removal of 4 bases from V and 6 bases from J, the junction contained 10 bases not matched to a gene. The CDR3 DNA follows: TGCGCCAGCAGCCTCAGGTGGGACAGGGGAGCCGAGCAGTACTTC. Translated: CASSLRWDRGAEQYF.

The CDR3, as DNA: TGTGCCAGCAGTTCTGGGGGAGGGACAGTCGGCTATGGCTACACCTTC. This codes for CASSSGGGTVGYGYTF. The V and J genes are TRBV28 and TRBJ1-2; the match to TRBD1 covers 7 bases. The CDR3 totals 16 residues. The germline V gene has CDR1 MDHEN and CDR2 SYDVKM. J gave up 4 bases and V 4 bases, and 12 bases lay outside the gene matches.

This chain joins TRBV13 and TRBJ1-6; D gene unclear. Per the germline V gene, CDR1 is PRHDT and CDR2 is FYEKMQ (reference sequence). This CDR3 region has 16 residues. The germline V and J ends were trimmed by 5 bases and 3 bases, with 14 bases remaining between them. CDR3 coding DNA: TGTGCCAGCAGCACCTGGACGAATAGCTATAATTCACCCCTCCACTTT. Amino acid sequence: CASSTWTNSYNSPLHF.

V usage is TRBV2 and J usage is TRBJ2-2; D call uncertain. Germline-derived CDR1 and CDR2 are SNHLY and FYNNEI. The CDR3 is made up of 11 amino acids. Deletions cut 6 bases from V and 6 bases from J, with 5 bases between. CDR3 sequence (DNA): TGTGCCAGCAGGTGGCCCGGGGAGCTGTTTTTT. It encodes CASRWPGELFF.

The chain links TRBV5-1 to TRBJ1-4; the match to TRBD1 covers 10 bases. V was clipped by 4 bases and J by 0 bases; unmatched bases: 3. Germline V lookup: CDR1 SGHRS, CDR2 YFSETQ. The CDR3 is 16 amino acids. Here the CDR3 reads CASSPGQGATNEKLFF. CDR3 sequence (DNA): TGCGCCAGCAGCCCAGGACAGGGGGCAACTAATGAAAAACTGTTTTTT.

This clone was detected once. The genes are TRBV24-1 and TRBJ2-3; 11 nucleotides match TRBD2. Germline assignment: CDR1 KGHDR and CDR2 SFDVKD. The CDR3 runs 17 residues. V was clipped by 3 bases and J by 6 bases; unmatched bases: 10. The CDR3 reads CATSDARASSGGDTQYF. CDR3 bases: TGTGCCACCAGTGATGCCCGGGCCTCTAGCGGGGGGGATACGCAGTATTTT.

The sample holds one count of this clone. The V and J genes are TRBV28 and TRBJ1-3; a weak D match, TRBD1 (6 bases). The CDR3 totals 14 residues. Trimming left V 9 bases short and J 4 bases short, with 16 bases between. Germline lookup yields CDR1 MDHEN and CDR2 SYDVKM. As DNA, the CDR3 is TGTGCCAGTTTAACAAGGGGGGCCGGAAACACCATATATTTT. The encoded protein is CASLTRGAGNTIYF.

This clone has just a few counts. The chain uses TRBV6-1 and TRBJ1-1, with 8 nucleotides matching TRBD1. Germline CDR1 MNHNS, CDR2 SASEGT. The CDR3 runs 17 residues. V was clipped by 2 bases and J by 4 bases; unmatched bases: 12. CDR3 amino acids: CASSEWLPQGDRTEAFF. The DNA for the CDR3 is TGTGCCAGCAGTGAATGGTTGCCACAGGGGGATCGCACTGAAGCTTTCTTT.

This rearrangement joins TRBV29-1 to TRBJ2-2, with D maybe TRBD2 (5 bases). The CDR3 sequence is 13 residues long. Trimming cost V 7 bases and J 7 bases, with 16 bases left between them. Looked up from germline, CDR1 is SQVTM and CDR2 is ANQGSEA. The CDR3, as DNA: TGCAGCGCCGGGCGGAGGTCGGACGGGGAGCTGTTTTTT. Translating gives CSAGRRSDGELFF.

The rearrangement joins TRBV10-3 to TRBJ1-4, with D tentatively TRBD1 (5 bases). Germline CDR1 reads ENHRY; CDR2 reads SYGVKD. The V and J ends lost 0 bases and 7 bases respectively, with 15 bases between them. This CDR3 has 16 amino acids. Written as DNA, the CDR3 is TGTGCCATCAGTGAGTCCTGGTGGCAGGGAGTTGAAAAACTGTTTTTT. Its translation is CAISESWWQGVEKLFF.

The chain joins TRBV4-1 to TRBJ2-1, with 10 bases aligning to TRBD2. Losses at the gene ends were 2 bases for V and 9 bases for J; bases not matched to a gene: 10. CDR3 length: 16 residues. Germline CDR1 reads MGHRA; CDR2 reads YSYEKL. CDR3 in DNA: TGCGCCAGCAGCCAACCGAAAGCGGGGGGGCAACGTGAGCAGTTCTTC. Its protein product is CASSQPKAGGQREQFF.

CDR3 DNA sequence: TGTGCCAGCAGCTTAAGATTGCTAGGGAATGATGGCTACACCTTC. It encodes CASSLRLLGNDGYTF. V gene TRBV7-8 combines with J gene TRBJ1-2; no clear D. CDR3 length: 15 residues. CDR1 SGHVS and CDR2 FQNEAQ come from the germline V gene. V was clipped by 2 bases and J by 6 bases, with 16 bases between them. The full variable domain, rest sourced from reference TRBV7-8 and TRBJ1-2, is GAGVSQSPRYKVAKRGQDVALRCDPISGHVSLFWYQQALGQGPEFLTYFQNEAQLDKSGLPSDRFFAERPEGSVSTLKIQRTQQEDSAVYLCASSLRLLGNDGYTFGSGTRLTVV.

The rearrangement uses TRBV6-2 or TRBV6-3 and TRBJ1-2, with a weak D call TRBD1 (6 bases). Germline V gene lookup returns CDR1 MNHEY and CDR2 SVGEGT. This CDR3 spans 17 amino acids. The V end lost 2 bases, the J end lost 4 bases, and 20 bases lay between the germline ends. The CDR3 protein is CASSYMAGVAYGYGYTF. In nucleotides, the CDR3 is TGTGCCAGCAGTTACATGGCAGGGGTGGCGTATGGCTATGGCTACACCTTC.

In its sample, this clone was seen a few times. The gene calls are TRBV7-9 and TRBJ2-5, with TRBD1 matching 7 bases. The junction had 6 bases not matched to a gene; V was cut back by 5 bases and J by 3 bases. The germline V gene encodes CDR1 SEHNR and CDR2 FQNEAQ (reference sequence). The CDR3 extends over 14 amino acids. CDR3 in DNA: TGTGCCAGCAGCCAACAGGGGTGGAAAGAGACCCAGTACTTC. Translated: CASSQQGWKETQYF.

V is TRBV28 and J is TRBJ1-4; 9 bases are shared with TRBD1. With 6 bases clipped from V and 12 bases from J, the junction kept 2 bases outside the gene matches. The CDR3 loop spans 11 amino acids. Germline CDR1 and CDR2: MDHEN and SYDVKM. The CDR3 bases are TGTGCCAGCAGGTGGACAGGGGAACTGTTTTTT. It specifies CASRWTGELFF.

The J gene is TRBJ1-1, the V gene TRBV5-5; tentatively, D is TRBD1 (6 bases). CDR3 length: 13 residues. With 7 bases removed from V and 4 bases from J, the gap between germline ends came to 14 bases. Germline values: CDR1 SGHKS, CDR2 YYEKEE (reference sequence). The CDR3 DNA reads TGTGCCAGCGTCCGGTCGGGGGCCACTGAAGCTTTCTTT. It is translated as CASVRSGATEAFF.

This clone has only a few counts. J is TRBJ1-1 and V is TRBV7-9; 7 positions match TRBD1. The germline V gene has CDR1 SEHNR and CDR2 FQNEAQ (reference sequence). CDR3 size: 16 residues. V trimming: 1 base; J trimming: 6 bases; junction bases outside the gene matches: 11. The CDR3 nucleotides are TGTGCCAGCAGCTTAGTGGCGGGACAGATAGAGGCTGAAGCTTTCTTT. It is translated as CASSLVAGQIEAEAFF.

The chain links TRBV5-6 to TRBJ1-5; D gene ambiguous. Deletions cut 1 base from V and 11 bases from J, with 13 bases between. This CDR3 is built from 13 residues. Per the germline V gene, CDR1 is SGHDT and CDR2 is YYEEEE. CDR3 bases: TGTGCCAGCAGCTTGAAGGGTCTGGCGGCCCAGCATTTT. It yields the protein CASSLKGLAAQHF.

This rearrangement joins TRBV19 to TRBJ1-5; D is undetermined. Trimming took 6 bases from V and 7 from J, leaving 19 bases between them. From germline, CDR1 is LNHDA and CDR2 SQIVND (reference sequence). There are 15 residues in the CDR3. This CDR3 reads CASSFEGFAEQPQHF. DNA for the CDR3: TGTGCCAGTAGCTTCGAGGGCTTTGCAGAGCAGCCCCAGCATTTT.

The V call is TRBV9, the J call TRBJ2-2; TRBD2 agrees at 11 bases. Germline V CDR1 and CDR2: SGDLS, YYNGEE. The length of the CDR3 is 16 residues. The J segment lost 6 bases and the V segment lost 0 bases, leaving 4 bases of the junction unmatched. DNA for the CDR3: TGTGCCAGCAGCGTAGCTACACTAGCGGGGGCCGGGGAGCTGTTTTTT. Translated, it gives CASSVATLAGAGELFF. Complete variable domain (other parts from reference TRBV9 and TRBJ2-2): DSGVTQTPKHLITATGQRVTLRCSPRSGDLSVYWYQQSLDQGLQFLIQYYNGEERAKGNILERFSAQQFPDLHSELNLSSLELGDSALYFCASSVATLAGAGELFFGEGSRLTVL.

This rearrangement joins TRBV12-3 or TRBV12-4 to TRBJ1-1, with 8 bases that match TRBD1. The CDR3 is made up of 12 amino acids. After removal of 6 bases from V and 8 bases from J, the junction contained 5 bases not matched to a gene. CDR3 nucleotides: TGTGCCAGCAGATTCGGACAGGGAGAAGCTTTCTTT. Its protein product is CASRFGQGEAFF.

The chain carries TRBV29-1 and TRBJ2-3; D not certain. In germline, CDR1 is SQVTM, CDR2 ANQGSEA. Trimming left V 7 bases short and J 2 bases short, with 16 bases between. The CDR3 length is 14 residues. CDR3 sequence: CSASDGRITDTQYF. The CDR3 bases are TGCAGCGCCTCCGACGGTCGGATCACAGATACGCAGTATTTT.

J is TRBJ2-1 and V is TRBV2; 10 bases agree with TRBD2. Germline-derived CDR1 and CDR2 are SNHLY and FYNNEI. V dropped 2 bases and J dropped 4; count of bases not matched to a gene: 5. The CDR3 has 16 amino acids. The DNA of the CDR3 is TGTGCCAGCAGTGAACGTAGCGGGGGGCTTTACAATGAGCAGTTCTTC. This translates into CASSERSGGLYNEQFF.

V gene TRBV19 combines with J gene TRBJ1-2; D not certain. Germline V gene sequence: CDR1 LNHDA, CDR2 SQIVND (reference sequence). The V end lost 6 bases, the J end lost 4 bases, and 15 bases lay between the germline ends. This CDR3 contains 14 residues. CDR3 amino acids: CASSQTSSRYGYTF. The CDR3 bases are TGTGCCAGTAGCCAGACAAGCAGCCGCTATGGCTACACCTTC. Based on the CDR3 plus reference TRBV19 and TRBJ1-2, the full variable domain is DGGITQSPKYLFRKEGQNVTLSCEQNLNHDAMYWYRQDPGQGLRLIYYSQIVNDFQKGDIAEGYSVSREKKESFPLTVTSAQKNPTAFYLCASSQTSSRYGYTFGSGTRLTVV.

V and J are TRBV27 and TRBJ1-3, with D perhaps matching TRBD1 (6 bases). Trimming stripped 0 bases from V and 0 bases from J, with 27 bases between. The germline V gene has CDR1 MNHEY and CDR2 SMNVEV (reference sequence). This CDR3 comprises 22 residues. Here the CDR3 DNA reads TGTGCCAGCAGTTTATCTTGGGGACATAGATTCCGGGTGAGTAGCTCTGGAAACACCATATATTTT. Protein: CASSLSWGHRFRVSSSGNTIYF.